This T cell receptor beta chain was sequenced for a study of liver allograft versus peripheral blood T cells. Study as a whole: Graft-liver T cell receptor repertoires were compared against recipient peripheral blood repertoires.

Regarding the study as a whole: Inside liver allografts, T cell receptor repertoires reportedly diverged from the repertoires found in peripheral blood.

Trimming shortened V by 4 bases and J by 3 bases, and 19 bases separated the two germline ends. The CDR3 has 16 amino acids. Germline V gene lookup returns CDR1 SGHNT and CDR2 YYREEE (reference sequence). This clonotype qualifies as medium-sized. Its target is unknown. MiXCR, applied by TCRdb to the reads, yields one record per CDR3 protein. Here the sample spans some 12,000 distinct CDR3 sequences, 23% being singletons. This chain uses TRBV5-4 with TRBJ1-2, with unresolved D. This clonotype originated in a human patient who had a liver transplant. Part of the T cells may come from the graft donor. In DNA form, the CDR3 reads TGTGCCAGCAGCCCTGGTGCGGAAAGCCCTTACTATGGCTACACCTTC. It yields the protein CASSPGAESPYYGYTF.